Presented here are 30 T cell receptor beta chains from one specimen sequenced in a study of blood T cell repertoires in COVID-19 (dated by TCRdb to about 2020). Library creation used the immunoSEQ multiplex PCR assay. In its TCRdb copy, this immuneACCESS table keeps in-frame sequences only and misses some clones. Where compared with another copy, unresolved V genes explain less than half of these, and the others have no known cause. This sample lists some 130,000 clones; over 80% were detected once. The ten largest clones capture less than 2.5% of the sample. Sequencing was carried out using peripheral blood. The receptors were gathered from a man in his fifties or sixties with active COVID-19.

This clone has a single count. The chain couples TRBV6-2 or TRBV6-3 to TRBJ1-5; no clear D. Trimming took 8 bases from V and 11 from J, leaving 16 bases between them. Germline V CDR1 and CDR2: MNHEY, SVGEGT. This CDR3 has 12 amino acids. The CDR3 nucleotides are TGTGCCAGCGGTTGGCAAAAGGAGGCCCAGCATTTT. Its translation is CASGWQKEAQHF.

The chain combines TRBV19 with TRBJ1-4; D unclear. V lost 4 bases and J lost 2, with 5 bases in between. There are 13 residues in the CDR3. In germline, CDR1 is LNHDA, CDR2 SQIVND (reference sequence). The CDR3 DNA reads TGTGCCAGTAGTACTCAGACTAATGAAAAACTGTTTTTT. It codes for CASSTQTNEKLFF.

The chain is built from TRBV6-6 and TRBJ2-1; the match to TRBD2 covers 7 bases. Germline V gene sequence: CDR1 MNHNY, CDR2 SVGAGI (reference sequence). The CDR3 length is 14 residues. The V segment lost 3 bases and the J segment 8 bases; nucleotides outside the gene matches: 7. The DNA of the CDR3 is TGTGCCAGCAGTTATGGGGGGGGGTCGTATGAGCAGTTCTTC. Its translation is CASSYGGGSYEQFF.

This clone was detected only once. V is TRBV7-9 and J is TRBJ1-2; 8 nucleotides match TRBD1. CDR3 size: 16 residues. V shed 5 bases, J shed 4 bases, and the junction held 12 bases outside the gene matches. The germline gives CDR1 SEHNR, CDR2 FQNEAQ (reference sequence). CDR3 loop: CASSLSGTGAIYGYTF. In DNA, the CDR3 is TGTGCCAGCAGCCTATCCGGGACAGGAGCTATCTATGGCTACACCTTC.

This clone appeared a single time. The rearrangement links TRBV4-1 to TRBJ1-4; TRBD1 aligns across 10 bases. Germline trimming cut 1 base from V and 8 bases from J; bases unmatched to any gene: 7. CDR3 length: 16 residues. Germline V lookup: CDR1 MGHRA, CDR2 YSYEKL. For the CDR3, the DNA is TGCGCCAGCAGCCAAGGCCCAGGGACAGGGGAGGAAAAACTGTTTTTT. It encodes CASSQGPGTGEEKLFF.

This clone was detected only once. This sequence joins TRBV6-5 and TRBJ2-1, with 7 bases aligning to TRBD2. Trimming at V came to 0 bases and at J to 9 bases, leaving 8 bases not matched to a gene. The V gene's germline CDR1 is MNHEY and CDR2 SVGAGI. This CDR3 region has 15 residues. The CDR3 region has the DNA TGTGCCAGCAGTTACTCGATTGGCGCTAGCGGTGAGCAGTTCTTC. The encoded protein is CASSYSIGASGEQFF.

Only one count was recorded for this clone. The chain uses TRBV6-5 and TRBJ2-2; 8 nucleotides match TRBD1. The CDR3 runs to 16 residues. J lost 6 bases, V lost 0 bases, and 6 bases had no gene match. CDR1 and CDR2 from the germline V gene are MNHEY and SVGAGI. The CDR3 nucleotides read TGTGCCAGCAGTTACTCTTGGCAGGGGGCCGCCGGGGAGCTGTTTTTT. This codes for CASSYSWQGAAGELFF.

The CDR3 bases are TGTGCCAGCAGCAAACAGGGGATAACTGAAGCTTTCTTT. This encodes CASSKQGITEAFF. This sequence joins TRBV12-3 or TRBV12-4 and TRBJ1-1, with 7 bases fitting TRBD1. V shed 6 bases and J 5 bases; nucleotides not matched to a gene: 6. The CDR3 has 13 residues.

The J gene is TRBJ2-7, the V gene TRBV6-5, with D perhaps TRBD1 (6 bases). Germline assignment: CDR1 MNHEY and CDR2 SVGAGI. Deletions cut 8 bases from V and 3 bases from J, with 14 bases between. The CDR3 covers 13 residues. CDR3 sequence (DNA): TGTGCCAGCTCTCGACTACAGGGCTACGAGCAGTACTTC. It specifies CASSRLQGYEQYF.

The CDR3 reads CASSFGQGKNYGYTF. The DNA of the CDR3 is TGTGCCAGCAGCTTTGGACAGGGCAAGAACTATGGCTACACCTTC. This rearrangement joins TRBV5-4 to TRBJ1-2, with TRBD1 identical over 8 bases. The germline CDR1 and CDR2 sequences are SGHNT and YYREEE (reference sequence). V lost 2 bases and J lost 2; bases outside the gene matches: 5. The CDR3 has 15 residues.

A word on this clone: The CDR3 does not close with the conserved phenylalanine or tryptophan, likely indicating a read error. It is unclear where the CDR3 begins or ends on the DNA, so no DNA is shown, and the CDR3 is as TCRdb lists it. The V and J genes are TRBV11-2 and TRBJ1-1; the table's D call, TRBD1, was not checked against the DNA. The CDR3 length equals 12 residues, ends included. Germline V CDR1 and CDR2: SGHAT, FQNNGV. CDR3 sequence: CASSPPQGPLRY.

The genes are TRBV2 and TRBJ2-3; D perhaps matches TRBD2 (5 bases). CDR3 length: 16 residues. Germline lookup yields CDR1 SNHLY and CDR2 FYNNEI. V was pared by 1 base and J by 4 bases, with 15 bases between. The CDR3 DNA reads as TGTGCCAGCAGTGAAGTAGGACTCCACACGGCAGATACGCAGTATTTT. Protein product: CASSEVGLHTADTQYF.

The J gene is TRBJ1-6, the V gene TRBV4-2, with D possibly being TRBD1 (6 bases). The CDR3 is made up of 17 amino acids. V shed 0 bases and J shed 7 bases, with 16 bases lying between them. CDR1 is LGHNA and CDR2 is YNFKEQ in the germline V gene. CDR3 residues: CASSQESQGSKNSPLHF. The CDR3 DNA follows: TGTGCCAGCAGCCAAGAAAGCCAGGGGAGCAAAAATTCACCCCTCCACTTT.

The chain uses TRBV6-6 and TRBJ1-3, with 8 nucleotides matching TRBD1. The CDR3 is 16 amino acids. Trimming took 6 bases from V and 0 from J; bases not matched to a gene: 7. Germline V gene sequence: CDR1 MNHNY, CDR2 SVGAGI (reference sequence). CDR3 nucleotide sequence: TGTGCCAGCAGGGACAGGGCCAACCTCTCTGGAAACACCATATATTTT. Protein: CASRDRANLSGNTIYF.

The V call is TRBV29-1, the J call TRBJ2-7; no definite D call. The CDR3 consists of 13 residues. Germline V gene sequence: CDR1 SQVTM, CDR2 ANQGSEA. Trimming took off 2 bases at V and 0 bases at J, with 8 bases between the two ends. The CDR3 loop is CSVESRFSYEQYF. The CDR3 DNA reads TGCAGCGTTGAATCCCGTTTCTCCTACGAGCAGTACTTC.

The table lists this clone with a few counts. The genes are TRBV7-2 and TRBJ1-5, with 7 bases identical to TRBD1. Germline V gives CDR1 SGHTA, CDR2 FQGNSA. CDR3 length equals 13 residues. J was trimmed by 7 bases and V by 5 bases; bases with no gene match: 5. The CDR3 coding sequence is TGTGCCAGCAGCCAAGACAGGGAACAGCCCCAGCATTTT. This gives the protein CASSQDREQPQHF.

The rearrangement uses TRBV3-1 (or the pseudogene TRBV3-2) and TRBJ2-5, with D perhaps TRBD2 (6 bases). The V gene's germline CDR1 is LGHDT and CDR2 YNNKEL (reference sequence). With 1 base removed from V and 3 bases from J, the gap between germline ends came to 9 bases. The CDR3 runs 14 residues. DNA of the CDR3: TGTGCCAGCAGCCAAGTCGGAGGGGAAGAGACCCAGTACTTC. It codes for CASSQVGGEETQYF.

This chain links TRBV9 with TRBJ2-7; TRBD1 matches at 8 bases. The CDR3 totals 14 residues. CDR1 SGDLS and CDR2 YYNGEE come from the germline V gene. V lost 5 bases, J lost 3 bases, and 7 bases stayed unmatched. CDR3 residues: CASSPGQVNYEQYF. The DNA of the CDR3 is TGTGCCAGCAGTCCGGGACAGGTAAACTACGAGCAGTACTTC.

This chain joins TRBV19 and TRBJ2-3, with 7 bases fitting TRBD2. This CDR3 has 16 amino acids. Germline trimming cut 5 bases from V and 2 bases from J; bases unmatched to any gene: 10. From germline, CDR1 is LNHDA and CDR2 SQIVND (reference sequence). CDR3 coding DNA: TGTGCCAGTAGTCCCGGCGGGGGAGGAAACACAGATACGCAGTATTTT. Its protein product is CASSPGGGGNTDTQYF.

The table lists this clone with a few counts. This chain uses TRBV6-6 with TRBJ1-5; D might be TRBD1 (5 bases). Germline CDR1 is MNHNY and CDR2 is SVGAGI (reference sequence). CDR3 length: 14 residues. Trimming took off 4 bases at V and 3 bases at J, with 10 bases between the two ends. In nucleotides, the CDR3 is TGTGCCAGCAGTTTACAGGTCTTCAATCAGCCCCAGCATTTT. Translating it yields CASSLQVFNQPQHF.

The chain links TRBV5-8 to TRBJ1-5; TRBD1 aligns across 8 bases. With 1 base clipped from V and 5 bases from J, the junction kept 5 bases outside the gene matches. The germline V gene has CDR1 SGHTS and CDR2 YDEGEE. This CDR3 has 15 residues. CDR3 protein: CASSLWGQDDQPQHF. CDR3 DNA sequence: TGTGCCAGCAGCTTGTGGGGACAGGACGATCAGCCCCAGCATTTT.

This clone was recorded a few times. This chain connects TRBV4-1 to TRBJ1-5; D uncertain. The ends were cut back, 1 base at V and 5 bases at J, with 12 bases in the middle. Germline CDR1 reads MGHRA; CDR2 reads YSYEKL. The CDR3 is 15 amino acids. The CDR3 reads CASSQGRILHQPQHF. The CDR3 coding sequence is TGCGCCAGCAGCCAAGGGAGGATCCTTCATCAGCCCCAGCATTTT.

V and J are TRBV6-6 and TRBJ2-3; the match to TRBD2 covers 12 bases. V trimming: 5 bases; J trimming: 1 base; junction bases outside the gene matches: 4. CDR3 length: 16 residues. CDR1 and CDR2 (germline): MNHNY, SVGAGI (reference sequence). This chain's CDR3 is CASSLPSGGGTDTQYF. CDR3 nucleotide sequence: TGTGCCAGCAGTCTCCCTAGCGGGGGGGGCACAGATACGCAGTATTTT.

The rearrangement uses TRBV6-5 and TRBJ2-5; TRBD2 aligns across 8 bases. Germline V gene sequence: CDR1 MNHEY, CDR2 SVGAGI. The CDR3 covers 13 residues. The V gene end was trimmed by 6 bases and the J gene end by 5 bases; junction bases not matched to a gene: 5. CDR3 nucleotide sequence: TGTGCCAGCAGCCCCGGGAGGGGGGAGACCCAGTACTTC. Its protein product is CASSPGRGETQYF.

V usage is TRBV10-3 and J usage is TRBJ1-6, with D unresolved. V lost 3 bases and J lost 10, with 4 bases in between. Per germline, CDR1 ENHRY and CDR2 SYGVKD. The length of the CDR3 is 11 residues. CDR3 amino acids: CAISELSPLHF. For the CDR3, the DNA is TGTGCCATCAGTGAACTGTCACCCCTCCACTTT.

The rearrangement joins TRBV27 to TRBJ1-2, with a possible D match to TRBD1 (5 bases). CDR3 length: 15 amino acids. The germline V gene encodes CDR1 MNHEY and CDR2 SMNVEV (reference sequence). Trimming removed 3 bases from V and 1 base from J, with 12 bases in between. The CDR3 bases are TGTGCCAGCAGTTTTAGGGGCAGGGTTAACTATGGCTACACCTTC. Translation: CASSFRGRVNYGYTF.

The rearrangement uses TRBV10-3 and TRBJ2-2, with TRBD1 matching 12 bases. J gave up 0 bases and V 8 bases, and 7 bases lay outside the gene matches. This CDR3 has 17 amino acids. Looked up from germline, CDR1 is ENHRY and CDR2 is SYGVKD. CDR3 DNA: TGTGCCATCGGGGGACAGGGGGCGTTCCCGAACACCGGGGAGCTGTTTTTT. Protein product: CAIGGQGAFPNTGELFF.

The chain uses TRBV7-2 and TRBJ1-1, with no clear D. Trimming shortened V by 2 bases and J by 6 bases, and 13 bases separated the two germline ends. Looked up from germline, CDR1 is SGHTA and CDR2 is FQGNSA. The CDR3 loop spans 14 amino acids. DNA for the CDR3: TGTGCCAGCAGCTTAAACATTATGGGCGCTGAAGCTTTCTTT. Protein sequence: CASSLNIMGAEAFF.

This chain connects TRBV18 to TRBJ2-7; 7 positions agree with TRBD1. CDR3 size: 14 residues. V shed 4 bases and J 4 bases; nucleotides not matched to a gene: 7. In germline, CDR1 is KGHSH, CDR2 LQKENI. CDR3 coding DNA: TGTGCCAGCTCACGGGCAGGACAGGAGTACGAGCAGTACTTC. Translated: CASSRAGQEYEQYF.

The gene calls are TRBV19 and TRBJ1-4; 7 nucleotides line up with TRBD1. The ends lost 8 bases at V and 2 bases at J; junction bases unmatched: 11. The CDR3 spans 16 residues. Germline CDR1 LNHDA, CDR2 SQIVND (reference sequence). The CDR3 sequence is CASGRPSGGTNEKLFF. The CDR3 DNA reads TGTGCCAGTGGCCGACCGTCAGGGGGGACTAATGAAAAACTGTTTTTT.